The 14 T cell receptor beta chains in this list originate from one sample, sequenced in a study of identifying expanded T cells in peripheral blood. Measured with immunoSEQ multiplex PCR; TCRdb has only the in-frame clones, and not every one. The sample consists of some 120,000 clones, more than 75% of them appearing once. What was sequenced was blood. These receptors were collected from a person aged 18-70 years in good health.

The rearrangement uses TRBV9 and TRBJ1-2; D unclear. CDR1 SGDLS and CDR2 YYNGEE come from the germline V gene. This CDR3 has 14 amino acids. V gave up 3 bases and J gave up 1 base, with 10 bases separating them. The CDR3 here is CASSAQQINYGYTF. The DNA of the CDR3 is TGTGCCAGCAGCGCACAACAGATTAACTATGGCTACACCTTC.

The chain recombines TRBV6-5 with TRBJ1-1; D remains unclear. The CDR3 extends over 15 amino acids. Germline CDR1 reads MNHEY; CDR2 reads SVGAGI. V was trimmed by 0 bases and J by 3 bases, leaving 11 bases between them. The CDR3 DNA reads TGTGCCAGCAGTTACTCGATGGACGTGGACACTGAAGCTTTCTTT. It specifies CASSYSMDVDTEAFF.

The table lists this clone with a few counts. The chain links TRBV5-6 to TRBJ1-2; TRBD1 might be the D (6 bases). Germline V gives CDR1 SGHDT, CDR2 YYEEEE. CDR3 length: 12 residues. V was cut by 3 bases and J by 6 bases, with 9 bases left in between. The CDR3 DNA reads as TGTGCCAGCAGCTACGGGGGGCATGGCTACACCTTC. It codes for CASSYGGHGYTF. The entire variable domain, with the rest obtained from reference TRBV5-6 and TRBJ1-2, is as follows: DAGVTQSPTHLIKTRGQQVTLRCSPKSGHDTVSWYQQALGQGPQFIFQYYEEEERQRGNFPDRFSGHQFPNYSSELNVNALLLGDSALYLCASSYGGHGYTFGSGTRLTVV.

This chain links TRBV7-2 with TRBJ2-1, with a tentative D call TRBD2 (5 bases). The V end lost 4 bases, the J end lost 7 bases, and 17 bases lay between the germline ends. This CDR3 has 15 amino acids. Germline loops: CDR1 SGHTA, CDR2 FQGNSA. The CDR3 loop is CASSSQLRTGNEQFF. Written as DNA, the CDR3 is TGTGCCAGCAGCTCACAACTAAGAACGGGGAATGAGCAGTTCTTC.

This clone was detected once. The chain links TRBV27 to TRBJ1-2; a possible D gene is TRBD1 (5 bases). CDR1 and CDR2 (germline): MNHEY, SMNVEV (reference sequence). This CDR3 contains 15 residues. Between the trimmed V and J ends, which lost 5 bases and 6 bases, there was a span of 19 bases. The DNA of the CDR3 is TGTGCCAGCAGTCCAACATTTCAGGGACGGGATGGCTACACCTTC. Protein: CASSPTFQGRDGYTF.

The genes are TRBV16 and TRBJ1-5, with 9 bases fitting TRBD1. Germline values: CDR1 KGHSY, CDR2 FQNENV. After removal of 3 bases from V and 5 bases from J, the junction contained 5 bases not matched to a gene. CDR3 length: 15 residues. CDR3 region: CASSHSGQGYQPQHF. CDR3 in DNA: TGTGCCAGCAGCCACTCGGGACAGGGTTATCAGCCCCAGCATTTT.

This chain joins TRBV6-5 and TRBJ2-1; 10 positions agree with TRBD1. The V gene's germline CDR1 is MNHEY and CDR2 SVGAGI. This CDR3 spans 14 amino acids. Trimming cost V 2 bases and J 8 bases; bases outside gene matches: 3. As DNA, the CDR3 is TGTGCCAGCAGTTACCGAGGGACAGGGGATGAGCAGTTCTTC. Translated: CASSYRGTGDEQFF.

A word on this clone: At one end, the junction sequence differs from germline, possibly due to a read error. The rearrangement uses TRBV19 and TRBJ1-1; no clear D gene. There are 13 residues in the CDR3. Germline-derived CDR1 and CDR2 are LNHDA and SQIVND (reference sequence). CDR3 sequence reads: CASSIGRQPEAFF. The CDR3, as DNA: TGTGCCAGTAGCATAGGAAGGCAGCCTGAAGCTTTCTTT.

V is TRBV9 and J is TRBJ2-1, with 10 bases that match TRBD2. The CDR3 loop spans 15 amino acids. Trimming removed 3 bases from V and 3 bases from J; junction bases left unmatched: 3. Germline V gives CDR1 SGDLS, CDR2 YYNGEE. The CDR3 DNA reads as TGTGCCAGCAGCGCAACTAGCGGGGACTACAATGAGCAGTTCTTC. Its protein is CASSATSGDYNEQFF.

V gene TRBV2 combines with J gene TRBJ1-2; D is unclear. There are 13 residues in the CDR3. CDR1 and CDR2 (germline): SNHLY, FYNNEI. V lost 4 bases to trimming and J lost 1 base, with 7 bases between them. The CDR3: CASSGDINYGYTF. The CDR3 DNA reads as TGTGCCAGCAGTGGTGACATTAACTATGGCTACACCTTC.

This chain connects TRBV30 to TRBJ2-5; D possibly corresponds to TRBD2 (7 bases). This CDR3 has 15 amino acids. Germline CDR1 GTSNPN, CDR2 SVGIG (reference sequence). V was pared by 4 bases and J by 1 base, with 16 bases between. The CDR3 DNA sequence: TGTGCCTGGACAACAGGGAGGGGGGTCCAAGAGACCCAGTACTTC. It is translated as CAWTTGRGVQETQYF.

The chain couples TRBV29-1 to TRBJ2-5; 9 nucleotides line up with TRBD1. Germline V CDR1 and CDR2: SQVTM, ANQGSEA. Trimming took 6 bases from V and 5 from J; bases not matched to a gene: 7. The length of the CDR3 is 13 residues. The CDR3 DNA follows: TGCAGCGTGAAACAGGGGGCGGGGGAGACCCAGTACTTC. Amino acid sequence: CSVKQGAGETQYF.

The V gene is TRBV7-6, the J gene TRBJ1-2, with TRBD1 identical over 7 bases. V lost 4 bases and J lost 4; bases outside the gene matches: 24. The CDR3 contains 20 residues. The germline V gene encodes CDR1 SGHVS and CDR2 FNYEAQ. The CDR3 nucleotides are TGTGCCAGCAGCTCTTACCGACACAGGGGAAGGGCTGGTGTGGGCTATGGCTACACCTTC. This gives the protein CASSSYRHRGRAGVGYGYTF.

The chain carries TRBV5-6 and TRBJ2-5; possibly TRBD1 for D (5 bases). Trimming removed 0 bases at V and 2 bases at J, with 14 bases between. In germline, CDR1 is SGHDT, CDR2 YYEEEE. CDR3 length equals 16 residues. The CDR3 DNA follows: TGTGCCAGCAGCTTGGATAGACAGTTTATTCAAGAGACCCAGTACTTC. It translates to CASSLDRQFIQETQYF.